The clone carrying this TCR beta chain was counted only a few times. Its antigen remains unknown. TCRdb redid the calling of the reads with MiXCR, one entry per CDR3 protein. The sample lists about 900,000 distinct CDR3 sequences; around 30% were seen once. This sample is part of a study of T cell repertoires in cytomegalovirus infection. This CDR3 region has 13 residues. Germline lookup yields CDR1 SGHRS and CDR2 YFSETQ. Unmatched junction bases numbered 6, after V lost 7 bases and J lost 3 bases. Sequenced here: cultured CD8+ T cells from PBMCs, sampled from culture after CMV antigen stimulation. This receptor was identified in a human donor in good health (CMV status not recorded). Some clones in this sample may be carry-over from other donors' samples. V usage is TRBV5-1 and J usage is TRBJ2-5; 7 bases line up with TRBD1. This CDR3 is CASAGTEEETQYF. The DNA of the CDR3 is TGCGCCAGCGCAGGGACAGAAGAAGAGACCCAGTACTTC.